This section outlines one T cell receptor (beta chain) sequence together with its context. Its antigen is as yet unknown. From germline, CDR1 is SGHRS and CDR2 YFSETQ. The CDR3 contains 13 residues. The J segment lost 7 bases and the V segment lost 4 bases, leaving 4 bases of the junction unmatched. The data derive from a study of cytomegalovirus exposure and HLA in healthy donors. General study points: Some public TCRs appeared in many individuals, while most sequences were rare.

PCR amplification relied on 60 Vbeta primers (plus 13 Jbeta primers). Libraries were prepared by immunoSEQ multiplex PCR; TCRdb keeps only in-frame clonotypes and omits some of them. This sample has some 150,000 clones, with around 70% found just once. Regarding donors, all were healthy bone marrow donors. The specimen was PBMCs. This chain uses TRBV5-1 with TRBJ1-2; 10 nucleotides line up with TRBD1. The receptor's source is a woman between 55 and 75 years old in good health and CMV-seropositive. The CDR3 sequence: CASSHGTGVGYTF. In DNA, the CDR3 is TGCGCCAGCAGCCACGGGACAGGGGTTGGCTACACCTTC.